This T cell receptor beta chain is from a study of T and B cells in COVID-19 patients. About the study: Critical illness requiring mechanical ventilation or extracorporeal membrane oxygenation affected three fifths of the roughly 20 active-infection patients.

Study results and caveats: Patients with COVID-19 reportedly showed strongly skewed T cell receptor beta variable and joining gene usage.

With V trimmed by 3 bases and J by 7 bases, 6 bases remained unmatched. There are 14 residues in the CDR3. CDR1 is LNHDA and CDR2 is SQIVND in the germline V gene (reference sequence). The sample holds a few counts of this clonotype. Its antigen is currently unknown. Each TRB amplification used about 230-550 ng of genomic DNA from blood. Multiplex PCR with BIOMED2 TRB-A/B primer pools amplified TRB rearrangements. TCRdb re-analysed the multiplex PCR reads in MiXCR, keeping a single row per CDR3 protein. This table has tens of thousands of distinct CDR3 sequences, 29% appearing once. The chain recombines TRBV19 with TRBJ2-4, with TRBD2 identical over 7 bases. The sequenced material came from blood. The receptor's source is a human donor who had recovered from COVID-19. The CDR3 DNA reads as TGTGCCAGTAGTATGGCGTTAGCGGGTAACATTCAGTACTTC. Translation: CASSMALAGNIQYF.